What follows are 8 T cell receptor beta chains derived from one specimen sequenced in a study of T cell changes during pregnancy in multiple sclerosis. Some clones are missing from TCRdb's copy, which holds only in-frame ones; the method was immunoSEQ multiplex PCR. The sample contains tens of thousands of clones, under 95% of which appear only once. The material was CD4+ T cells from peripheral blood mononuclear cells, obtained in the third trimester of pregnancy. Receptors originate from a female donor with multiple sclerosis, enrolled in a pregnancy study.

V is TRBV7-8 and J is TRBJ2-7; D gene ambiguous. This CDR3 comprises 13 residues. Germline lookup yields CDR1 SGHVS and CDR2 FQNEAQ. The V end was cut by 5 bases, the J end by 2 bases, with 10 bases between. DNA of the CDR3: TGTGCCAGCAGCGTTGGTAAGCCCTACGAGCAGTACTTC. Residues: CASSVGKPYEQYF.

This rearrangement joins TRBV28 to TRBJ2-1, with 14 bases matching TRBD2. CDR1 MDHEN and CDR2 SYDVKM come from the germline V gene. The length of the CDR3 is 16 residues. After removal of 3 bases from V and 7 bases from J, the junction contained 5 bases not matched to a gene. The CDR3 bases are TGTGCCAGCAGTTTCAGTGGACTAGCGGGGGGAAATGAGCAGTTCTTC. Its translation is CASSFSGLAGGNEQFF.

The chain links TRBV7-3 to TRBJ2-2, with 7 bases that match TRBD1. This CDR3 spans 15 amino acids. Per germline, CDR1 SGHTA and CDR2 FQGTGA. V lost 2 bases and J lost 3; bases outside the gene matches: 3. The CDR3: CASSLEGADTGELFF. The CDR3 nucleotides are TGTGCCAGCAGCTTAGAGGGGGCTGACACCGGGGAGCTGTTTTTT.

V usage is TRBV9 and J usage is TRBJ2-3, with D uncertain. Germline V gives CDR1 SGDLS, CDR2 YYNGEE. The CDR3 is made up of 13 amino acids. V was clipped by 10 bases and J by 2 bases, with 14 bases between them. Here the CDR3 reads CAAARGLTDTQYF. The CDR3, as DNA: TGTGCCGCCGCAAGAGGTCTCACAGATACGCAGTATTTT.

The chain links TRBV28 to TRBJ1-1; TRBD1 matches at 7 bases. The V gene's germline CDR1 is MDHEN and CDR2 SYDVKM. The CDR3 has 17 amino acids. The J segment lost 6 bases and the V segment lost 3 bases, leaving 16 bases of the junction unmatched. CDR3 protein: CASSFWPQPRGLAEAFF. CDR3 nucleotide sequence: TGTGCCAGCAGTTTTTGGCCTCAACCGAGGGGGCTGGCTGAAGCTTTCTTT.

The V and J genes are TRBV19 and TRBJ2-2; 8 nucleotides agree with TRBD1. With V trimmed by 1 base and J by 6 bases, 7 bases remained unmatched. CDR3 size: 16 residues. Germline V gives CDR1 LNHDA, CDR2 SQIVND (reference sequence). DNA of the CDR3: TGTGCCAGTAGTATAGTTCTGACAGGGGCTTCCGGGGAGCTGTTTTTT. Its translation is CASSIVLTGASGELFF.

This chain connects TRBV10-3 to TRBJ2-3; D may be TRBD1 (6 bases). Germline loops: CDR1 ENHRY, CDR2 SYGVKD. The germline V and J ends were trimmed by 7 bases and 2 bases, with 10 bases remaining between them. The CDR3 sequence is 13 residues long. The CDR3 region is CAITKGVTDTQYF. The CDR3 nucleotides read TGTGCCATCACCAAGGGGGTCACAGATACGCAGTATTTT.

The V gene is TRBV7-2, the J gene TRBJ2-5, with 7 nucleotides matching TRBD2. V was clipped by 1 base and J by 5 bases; unmatched bases: 10. There are 16 residues in the CDR3. Germline CDR1 SGHTA, CDR2 FQGNSA. The CDR3, as DNA: TGTGCCAGCAGCTTAGGGAGCGGGATCTTAAGCGAGACCCAGTACTTC. As protein: CASSLGSGILSETQYF.